This T cell receptor beta chain was obtained from a study of cytomegalovirus exposure and HLA in healthy donors (dated by TCRdb to about 2017). Regarding the complete study: According to a later analysis, the roughly 120 validation repertoires were produced on the same platform as the 666 repertoires of the first cohort. The aim of the study was to test whether cataloging public T cell receptors could identify signatures of past pathogen exposure. Besides the first cohort of approximately 710 subjects, a separate validation cohort made up of 90 to 150 different subjects was used. High-throughput TCR immunosequencing, statistical association of individual TCRs with disease status, and machine learning were combined to predict cytomegalovirus infection status. What the work shows at the level of the full study, not this receptor alone: The classifier was reported to diagnose cytomegalovirus status with high specificity and sensitivity in both the original cohort and the validation cohort. In the study, around 150 TCR beta chains were listed as associated with cytomegalovirus. A few of the identified cytomegalovirus-associated TCR beta chains were confirmed in vitro to be specific for cytomegalovirus antigens. While some public TCRs were present in many individuals, most TCR sequences turned up only very rarely across donors. The authors suggested that the approach could potentially be extended to other disease states and immunological phenotypes. All 120 or so repertoires were used to score co-occurrence in the validation cohort in a later analysis, because that analysis had no HLA typing for the cohort. Of the cluster scores, 85% to 95% were above 0 in a later analysis, which found that TCRs clustered in the first cohort also tended to co-occur in the 90 to 150 validation repertoires.

The donors belonged to the validation cohort of around 120 subjects, which was separate from the roughly 670-subject first cohort. Libraries came from the immunoSEQ multiplex PCR assay. As for the authors' bioinformatics: To diagnose cytomegalovirus status from the catalog of TCR beta chain sequences, a statistical classification framework was built. Imported from immuneACCESS, the table was reduced by TCRdb to in-frame sequences with V and J called. These copies leave out some clones; in studies compared against another copy, an unresolved V gene accounts for under half, and the cause of the remainder is not known. D and trimming were read from the DNA, whereas the V and J calls and clone size are those reported in that table. In this sample the table shows some 45,000 clones, roughly 90% of which occur a single time. The ten largest clones represent over 5% of the sample. On this clone: The target of this receptor is not known. Base-call qualities are not available, and no considerably larger clone is one nucleotide away.

Sample: PBMCs. The clonotype originates from a man younger than 35 in good health and CMV-seronegative.

This receptor carries the CDR3 CASSYIGDLTDTQYF. At the DNA level, the sequence is TGTGCCAGCAGTTACATCGGGGATCTCACAGATACGCAGTATTTT. The chain is assembled from TRBV6-6 and TRBJ2-3, with TRBD2 tentatively as D gene (5 bases match). From its cysteine to its phenylalanine, the CDR3 spans 15 amino acids. The entry retains the CDR3 DNA only, 45 bases that are in frame from base 1. Trimming takes 2 bases from V and 2 bases from J, and the germline ends sit 11 bases apart. The germline V gene (reference sequence) yields MNHNY for CDR1 and SVGAGI for CDR2.